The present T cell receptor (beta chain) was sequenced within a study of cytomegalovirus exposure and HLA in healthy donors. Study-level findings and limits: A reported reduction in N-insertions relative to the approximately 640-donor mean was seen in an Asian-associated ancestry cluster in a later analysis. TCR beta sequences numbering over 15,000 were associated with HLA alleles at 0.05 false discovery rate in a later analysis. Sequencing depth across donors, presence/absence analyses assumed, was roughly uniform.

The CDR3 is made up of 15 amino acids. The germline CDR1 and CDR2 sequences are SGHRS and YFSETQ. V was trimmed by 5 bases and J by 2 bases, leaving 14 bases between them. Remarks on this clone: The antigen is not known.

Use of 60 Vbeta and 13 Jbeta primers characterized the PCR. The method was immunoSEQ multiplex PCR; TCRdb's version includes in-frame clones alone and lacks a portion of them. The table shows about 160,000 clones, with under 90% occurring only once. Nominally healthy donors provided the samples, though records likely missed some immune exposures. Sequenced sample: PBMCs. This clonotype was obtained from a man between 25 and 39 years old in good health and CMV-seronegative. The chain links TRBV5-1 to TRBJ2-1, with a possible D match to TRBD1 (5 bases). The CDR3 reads CASREQDPPYNEQFF. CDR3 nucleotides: TGCGCCAGCAGAGAACAGGATCCCCCCTACAATGAGCAGTTCTTC.